The next 24 T cell receptor beta chains were all read from a single sample in a study of cytomegalovirus exposure and HLA in healthy donors. The table came from immunoSEQ multiplex PCR; TCRdb's copy has only in-frame clones and leaves some out. The sample holds approximately 200,000 clones, around 90% seen once. Sequenced input: PBMCs. Receptors originate from a woman younger than 35 in good health and CMV-seronegative.

The J gene is TRBJ1-2, the V gene TRBV28; D not resolved. The CDR3 sequence is 14 residues long. V shed 6 bases and J shed 0 bases, with 11 bases lying between them. Germline CDR1 MDHEN, CDR2 SYDVKM. As DNA, the CDR3 is TGTGCCAGCAGCCCCTCCCGAGCTAACTATGGCTACACCTTC. Translated: CASSPSRANYGYTF.

V usage is TRBV7-2 and J usage is TRBJ2-3; TRBD2 aligns across 8 bases. From germline, CDR1 is SGHTA and CDR2 FQGNSA. The CDR3 is 18 residues long. V gave up 2 bases and J gave up 1 base; unmatched junction bases: 11. The CDR3 is CASSLQYSGMAGTDTQYF. The CDR3 DNA reads TGTGCCAGCAGCTTACAATATAGCGGGATGGCGGGCACAGATACGCAGTATTTT.

V is TRBV27 and J is TRBJ2-1; TRBD2 matches 9 bases. The junction had 8 bases not matched to a gene; V was cut back by 0 bases and J by 8 bases. Per the germline V gene, CDR1 is MNHEY and CDR2 is SMNVEV (reference sequence). The CDR3 sequence is 16 residues long. The chain's CDR3 is CASSLSLSSGIHEQFF. Here the CDR3 DNA reads TGTGCCAGCAGTTTATCGTTGTCTAGCGGGATCCATGAGCAGTTCTTC.

The chain has TRBV27 and TRBJ2-5, with 7 bases that match TRBD2. Trimming cost V 6 bases and J 0 bases; bases outside gene matches: 10. This CDR3 comprises 16 residues. Per the germline V gene, CDR1 is MNHEY and CDR2 is SMNVEV (reference sequence). The CDR3 spells CASSLSASGDQETQYF. CDR3 DNA: TGTGCCAGCAGCCTCTCGGCTAGCGGAGACCAAGAGACCCAGTACTTC.

The V call is TRBV18, the J call TRBJ1-1; no clear D gene. The CDR3 contains 14 residues. V dropped 6 bases and J dropped 4 bases, with 15 bases sitting between them. Germline-derived CDR1 and CDR2 are KGHSH and LQKENI. The CDR3 loop reads CASSPTIQGTEAFF. CDR3 sequence (DNA): TGTGCCAGCTCGCCGACAATCCAAGGCACTGAAGCTTTCTTT.

The chain links TRBV27 to TRBJ2-5; 9 bases line up with TRBD1. This CDR3 has 14 residues. CDR1 MNHEY and CDR2 SMNVEV come from the germline V gene (reference sequence). J gave up 4 bases and V 5 bases, and 5 bases lay outside the gene matches. The CDR3 spells CASSPGTGRETQYF. CDR3 sequence (DNA): TGTGCCAGCAGTCCCGGGACAGGGAGAGAGACCCAGTACTTC.

The chain has TRBV7-9 and TRBJ2-5; 12 bases are a match to TRBD2. CDR1 is SEHNR, CDR2 FQNEAQ, per germline (reference sequence). The junction had 4 bases not matched to a gene; V was cut back by 2 bases and J by 3 bases. There are 16 residues in the CDR3. For the CDR3, the DNA is TGTGCCAGCAGCTTACCCCTAGCGGGAGGGAAAGAGACCCAGTACTTC. This gives the protein CASSLPLAGGKETQYF.

This chain uses TRBV29-1 with TRBJ2-5, with a tentative D call TRBD1 (5 bases). V lost 7 bases to trimming and J lost 1 base, with 16 bases between them. Germline V gene data show CDR1 as SQVTM and CDR2 as ANQGSEA. The CDR3 has 14 residues. The chain's CDR3 is CSAFGRRAQETQYF. The CDR3, as DNA: TGCAGCGCCTTCGGGCGCAGGGCCCAAGAGACCCAGTACTTC.

The chain carries TRBV28 and TRBJ2-7, with 11 bases fitting TRBD2. CDR3 size: 14 residues. J lost 3 bases, V lost 8 bases, and 6 bases had no gene match. Germline V lookup: CDR1 MDHEN, CDR2 SYDVKM. The CDR3 sequence is CASGSLAGGYEQYF. The DNA for the CDR3 is TGTGCCAGCGGAAGTCTAGCGGGAGGCTACGAGCAGTACTTC.

The J gene is TRBJ2-2, the V gene TRBV4-1; D may be TRBD1 (5 bases). The V and J ends lost 1 base and 4 bases respectively, with 13 bases between them. Looked up from germline, CDR1 is MGHRA and CDR2 is YSYEKL. This CDR3 comprises 16 residues. The CDR3 spells CASSQVLGRGTGELFF. CDR3 in DNA: TGCGCCAGCAGCCAAGTACTGGGAAGGGGCACCGGGGAGCTGTTTTTT.

The chain employs TRBV18 and TRBJ2-1; 10 nucleotides match TRBD2. The CDR3 runs 15 residues. Germline CDR1 is KGHSH and CDR2 is LQKENI. V dropped 2 bases and J dropped 12; count of bases not matched to a gene: 10. CDR3 sequence (DNA): TGTGCCAGCTCACCATTGAGTCTAGCGGGAGAACGGCAGTTCTTC. This encodes CASSPLSLAGERQFF.

The rearrangement joins TRBV28 to TRBJ2-7; D is undetermined. The CDR3 has 13 residues. The V gene's germline CDR1 is MDHEN and CDR2 SYDVKM. Trimming pared 2 bases from V and 4 bases from J, leaving 9 bases between. CDR3 coding DNA: TGTGCCAGCAGTTTAGTTCCAGTGTACGAGCAGTACTTC. It codes for CASSLVPVYEQYF.

The genes are TRBV6-5 and TRBJ1-5; 10 bases map to TRBD1. After removal of 6 bases from V and 6 bases from J, the junction contained 5 bases not matched to a gene. This CDR3 is built from 14 residues. Germline V gene data show CDR1 as MNHEY and CDR2 as SVGAGI. The CDR3 region is CASSRTGGGQPQHF. The CDR3 bases are TGTGCCAGCAGCCGGACAGGGGGAGGTCAGCCCCAGCATTTT.

CDR3 DNA sequence: TGTGCCAGCAGCACTCGGACAGGGCGAGAGACCCAGTACTTC. It translates to CASSTRTGRETQYF. The chain couples TRBV5-6 to TRBJ2-5; 8 bases line up with TRBD1. CDR3 size: 14 residues. Germline CDR1 and CDR2: SGHDT and YYEEEE. Trimming at V came to 4 bases and at J to 4 bases, leaving 6 bases not matched to a gene.

This chain uses TRBV7-9 with TRBJ1-2; tentatively, D is TRBD1 (5 bases). The CDR3 is made up of 18 amino acids. Trimming stripped 5 bases from V and 8 bases from J, with 30 bases between. Per germline, CDR1 SEHNR and CDR2 FQNEAQ (reference sequence). CDR3 in DNA: TGTGCCAGCAGCCAACTTTGGAGGTCTGACAGCCCGGAGGGGGGCTACACCTTC. Its translation is CASSQLWRSDSPEGGYTF.

The chain couples TRBV11-2 to TRBJ2-1; 9 nucleotides line up with TRBD2. The CDR3 runs to 14 residues. V gave up 5 bases and J gave up 8 bases; unmatched junction bases: 7. Germline loops: CDR1 SGHAT, CDR2 FQNNGV. The CDR3 coding sequence is TGTGCCAGCAGCATCGGGACTAGCAGGTATGAGCAGTTCTTC. It encodes CASSIGTSRYEQFF. Drawing the rest from reference TRBV11-2 and TRBJ2-1, the complete variable domain is EAGVAQSPRYKIIEKRQSVAFWCNPISGHATLYWYQQILGQGPKLLIQFQNNGVVDDSQLPKDRFSAERLKGVDSTLKIQPAKLEDSAVYLCASSIGTSRYEQFFGPGTRLTVL.

As for this clone: Other nucleotide sequences from this sample produce the same CDR3. The gene calls are TRBV5-1 and TRBJ2-1; the D is unclear. The CDR3 loop spans 14 amino acids. V was pared by 0 bases and J by 0 bases, with 4 bases between. Germline assignment: CDR1 SGHRS and CDR2 YFSETQ. CDR3 bases: TGCGCCAGCAGCTTGGCCAGCTCCTACAATGAGCAGTTCTTC. This gives the protein CASSLASSYNEQFF.

The chain uses TRBV7-8 and TRBJ2-3; the match to TRBD2 covers 9 bases. Trimming took 0 bases from V and 5 from J; bases not matched to a gene: 12. The CDR3 sequence is 18 residues long. Germline V gene data show CDR1 as SGHVS and CDR2 as FQNEAQ. CDR3 sequence: CASSLADRVAGVKDTQYF. CDR3 bases: TGTGCCAGCAGCTTAGCTGATCGGGTAGCGGGAGTAAAAGATACGCAGTATTTT. Based on the CDR3 plus reference TRBV7-8 and TRBJ2-3, the full variable domain is GAGVSQSPRYKVAKRGQDVALRCDPISGHVSLFWYQQALGQGPEFLTYFQNEAQLDKSGLPSDRFFAERPEGSVSTLKIQRTQQEDSAVYLCASSLADRVAGVKDTQYFGPGTRLTVL.

J is TRBJ2-1 and V is TRBV5-5, with 9 bases aligning to TRBD1. With V trimmed by 3 bases and J by 0 bases, 1 base remained unmatched. This CDR3 is 15 amino acids long. Germline loops: CDR1 SGHKS, CDR2 YYEKEE (reference sequence). The CDR3: CASSSTGGSYNEQFF. In DNA form, the CDR3 reads TGTGCCAGCAGCTCGACAGGGGGCTCCTACAATGAGCAGTTCTTC.

The J gene is TRBJ2-1, the V gene TRBV9, with 9 bases lining up with TRBD2. The CDR3 runs 16 residues. Germline lookup yields CDR1 SGDLS and CDR2 YYNGEE. J lost 7 bases, V lost 4 bases, and 12 bases had no gene match. The CDR3 coding sequence is TGTGCCAGCAGCCCGTACGGCGGGAGGGGTAGGAATGAGCAGTTCTTC. Translation gives CASSPYGGRGRNEQFF.

This rearrangement joins TRBV4-1 to TRBJ2-1; TRBD2 aligns across 8 bases. CDR1 MGHRA and CDR2 YSYEKL come from the germline V gene. The CDR3 runs to 15 residues. Trimming took 3 bases from V and 5 from J; bases not matched to a gene: 6. CDR3 nucleotide sequence: TGCGCCAGCAGCCAGCGAGCGGGAGTGGACAATGAGCAGTTCTTC. It yields the protein CASSQRAGVDNEQFF.

V usage is TRBV5-1 and J usage is TRBJ2-3, with D possibly matching TRBD2 (5 bases). The V and J ends lost 1 base and 0 bases respectively, with 9 bases between them. Germline V gene sequence: CDR1 SGHRS, CDR2 YFSETQ. The CDR3 length is 15 residues. The CDR3 loop reads CASSLRTGSTDTQYF. The CDR3 region has the DNA TGCGCCAGCAGCTTGAGGACGGGGAGCACAGATACGCAGTATTTT.

The chain couples TRBV5-4 to TRBJ2-3; D not certain. Trimming pared 5 bases from V and 2 bases from J, leaving 3 bases between. The CDR3 spans 11 residues. CDR1 and CDR2 (germline): SGHNT, YYREEE (reference sequence). The CDR3 region has the DNA TGTGCCAGCAGGGCCACAGATACGCAGTATTTT. This codes for CASRATDTQYF.

This chain connects TRBV5-4 to TRBJ2-3; D gene unclear. Germline CDR1 SGHNT, CDR2 YYREEE (reference sequence). V lost 4 bases, J lost 3 bases, and 6 bases lay in between. The CDR3 covers 12 residues. CDR3 sequence reads: CASSPETDTQYF. In DNA, the CDR3 is TGTGCCAGCAGCCCAGAAACAGATACGCAGTATTTT.